This entry describes one T cell receptor beta chain. This specimen comes from a study of blood T cell repertoires in COVID-19. The table came from immunoSEQ multiplex PCR; TCRdb's copy has only in-frame clones and leaves some out. There are fewer than 450,000 clones in the sample; more than 85% occur only once, and under 1.3% lies in the top ten. Grouping used clinical history reported by participants in a survey and questionnaire. Germline V CDR1 and CDR2: MRHNA, SNTAGT. V was pared by 9 bases and J by 0 bases, with 2 bases of the junction left unmatched. The CDR3 length is 13 residues. This sequence was found in a woman between 25 and 40 years old who had recovered from COVID-19. Source material: PBMCs or T cells enriched from blood (not recorded which). The V call is TRBV6-4, the J call TRBJ1-5; 7 bases agree with TRBD1. In DNA, the CDR3 is TGTGCCAGGACAGGGAATAGCAATCAGCCCCAGCATTTT. Translated, it gives CARTGNSNQPQHF.